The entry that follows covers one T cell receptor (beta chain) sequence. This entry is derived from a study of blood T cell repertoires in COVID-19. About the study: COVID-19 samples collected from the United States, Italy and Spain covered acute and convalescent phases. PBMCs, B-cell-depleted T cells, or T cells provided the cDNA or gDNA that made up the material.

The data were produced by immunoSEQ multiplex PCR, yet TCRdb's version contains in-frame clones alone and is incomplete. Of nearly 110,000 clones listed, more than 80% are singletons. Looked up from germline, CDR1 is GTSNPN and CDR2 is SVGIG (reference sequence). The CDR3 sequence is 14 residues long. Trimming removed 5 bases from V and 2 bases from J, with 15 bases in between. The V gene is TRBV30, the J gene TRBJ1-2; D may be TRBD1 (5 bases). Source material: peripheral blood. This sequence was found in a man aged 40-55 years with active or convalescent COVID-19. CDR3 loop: CAWSWPGKNYGYTF. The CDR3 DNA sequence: TGTGCCTGGTCCTGGCCAGGGAAGAACTATGGCTACACCTTC.